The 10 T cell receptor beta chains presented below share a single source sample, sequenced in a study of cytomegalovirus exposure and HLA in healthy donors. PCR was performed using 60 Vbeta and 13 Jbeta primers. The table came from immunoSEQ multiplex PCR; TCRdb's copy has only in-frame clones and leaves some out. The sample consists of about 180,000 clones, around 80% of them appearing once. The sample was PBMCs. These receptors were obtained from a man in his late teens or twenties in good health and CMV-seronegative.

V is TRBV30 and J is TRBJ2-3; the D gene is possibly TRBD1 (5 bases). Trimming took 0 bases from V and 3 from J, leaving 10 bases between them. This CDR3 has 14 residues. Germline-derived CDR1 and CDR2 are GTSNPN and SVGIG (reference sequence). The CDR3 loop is CAWSVRRETDTQYF. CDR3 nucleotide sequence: TGTGCCTGGAGTGTACGCAGGGAAACAGATACGCAGTATTTT.

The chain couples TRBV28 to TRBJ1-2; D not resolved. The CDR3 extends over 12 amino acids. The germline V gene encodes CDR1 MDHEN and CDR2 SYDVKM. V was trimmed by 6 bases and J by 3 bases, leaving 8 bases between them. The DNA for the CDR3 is TGTGCCAGCAGGGAGACGGACTATGGCTACACCTTC. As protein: CASRETDYGYTF.

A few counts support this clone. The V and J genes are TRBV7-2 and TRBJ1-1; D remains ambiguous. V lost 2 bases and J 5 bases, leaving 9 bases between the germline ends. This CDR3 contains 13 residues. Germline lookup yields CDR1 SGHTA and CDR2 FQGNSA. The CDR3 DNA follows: TGTGCCAGCAGCTTACTTGAGGAAACTGAAGCTTTCTTT. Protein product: CASSLLEETEAFF.

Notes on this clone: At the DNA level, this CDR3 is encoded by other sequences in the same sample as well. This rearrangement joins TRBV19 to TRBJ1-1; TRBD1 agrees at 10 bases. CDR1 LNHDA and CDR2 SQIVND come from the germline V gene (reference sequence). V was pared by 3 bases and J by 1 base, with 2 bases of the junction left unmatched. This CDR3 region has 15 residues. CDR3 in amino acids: CASSIRTGGNTEAFF. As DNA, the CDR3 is TGTGCCAGTAGTATTCGGACAGGGGGGAACACTGAAGCTTTCTTT.

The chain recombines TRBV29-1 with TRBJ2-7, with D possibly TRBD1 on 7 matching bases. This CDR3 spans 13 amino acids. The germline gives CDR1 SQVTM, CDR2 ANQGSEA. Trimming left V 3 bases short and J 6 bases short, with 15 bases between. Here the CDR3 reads CSVDLQGGGEQYF. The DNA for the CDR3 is TGCAGCGTTGATTTGCAGGGGGGCGGCGAGCAGTACTTC.

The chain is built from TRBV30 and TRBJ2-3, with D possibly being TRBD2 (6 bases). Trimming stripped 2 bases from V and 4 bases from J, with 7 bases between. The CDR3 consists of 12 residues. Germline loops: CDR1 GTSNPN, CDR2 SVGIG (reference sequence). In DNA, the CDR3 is TGTGCCTGGAGTCCGGGGGCAGATACGCAGTATTTT. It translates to CAWSPGADTQYF.

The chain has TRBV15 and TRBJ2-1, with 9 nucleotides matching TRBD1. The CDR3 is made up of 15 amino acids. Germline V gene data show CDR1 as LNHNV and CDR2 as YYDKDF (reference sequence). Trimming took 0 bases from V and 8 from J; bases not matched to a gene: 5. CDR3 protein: CATSRETGGHDEQFF. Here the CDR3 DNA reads TGTGCCACCAGCAGAGAAACAGGGGGCCATGATGAGCAGTTCTTC.

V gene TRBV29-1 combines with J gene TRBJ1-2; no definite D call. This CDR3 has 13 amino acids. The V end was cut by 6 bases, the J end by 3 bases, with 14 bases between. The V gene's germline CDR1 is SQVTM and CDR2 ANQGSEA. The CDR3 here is CSVRSTADYGYTF. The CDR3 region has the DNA TGCAGCGTCCGAAGTACAGCCGACTATGGCTACACCTTC.

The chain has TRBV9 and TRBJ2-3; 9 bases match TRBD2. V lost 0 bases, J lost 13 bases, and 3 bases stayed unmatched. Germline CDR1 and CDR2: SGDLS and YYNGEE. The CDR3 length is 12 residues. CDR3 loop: CASSVAGGREYF. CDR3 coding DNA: TGTGCCAGCAGCGTAGCTGGCGGGAGGGAGTATTTT.

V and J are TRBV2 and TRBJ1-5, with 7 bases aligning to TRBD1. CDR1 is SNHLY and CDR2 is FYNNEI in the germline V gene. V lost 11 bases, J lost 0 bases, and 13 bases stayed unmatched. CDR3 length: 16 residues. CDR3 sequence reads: CALGTAIQYSNQPQHF. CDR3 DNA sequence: TGTGCCCTAGGGACAGCCATTCAATATAGCAATCAGCCCCAGCATTTT.